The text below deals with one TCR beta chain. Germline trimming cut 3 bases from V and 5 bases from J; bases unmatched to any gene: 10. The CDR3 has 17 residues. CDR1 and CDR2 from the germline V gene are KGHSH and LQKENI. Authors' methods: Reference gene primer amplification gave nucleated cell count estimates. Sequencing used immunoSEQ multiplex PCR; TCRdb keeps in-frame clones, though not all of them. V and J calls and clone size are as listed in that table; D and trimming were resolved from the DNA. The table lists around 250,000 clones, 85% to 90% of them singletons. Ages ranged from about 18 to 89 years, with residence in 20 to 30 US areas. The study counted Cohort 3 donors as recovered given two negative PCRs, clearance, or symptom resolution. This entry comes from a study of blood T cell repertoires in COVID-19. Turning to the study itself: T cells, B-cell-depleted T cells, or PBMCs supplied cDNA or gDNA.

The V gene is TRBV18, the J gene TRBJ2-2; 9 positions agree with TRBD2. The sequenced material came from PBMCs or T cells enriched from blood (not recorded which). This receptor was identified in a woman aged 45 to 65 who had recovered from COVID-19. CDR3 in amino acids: CASSPELAGLRTGELFF. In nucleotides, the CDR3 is TGTGCCAGCTCACCGGAGCTAGCGGGACTGCGTACCGGGGAGCTGTTTTTT.